This is a list of T cell receptor beta chains from one sample in a study of regulatory T cells in long-lasting Graves disease. TCRdb called the multiplex PCR reads again in MiXCR, with one record for every CDR3 protein. Among about 430,000 distinct CDR3 sequences listed, approximately 15% were seen once. These data were also reused for a study on T cells in Graves' hyperthyroidism and ophthalmopathy.

The material was peripheral blood mononuclear cells (PBMCs), obtained at new diagnosis, from a patient treated with antithyroid drugs. The origin of the receptors is a woman aged 40-49 years with Graves disease. CDR3s include the opening cysteine and the closing phenylalanine or tryptophan. A D gene is named only where the DNA matches it firmly. Clone size is shown for a subset of rows, as once, few, many or a class of expanded clone.

j_call	d_call	v_call	clone_size	cdr3_aa	cdr3_nt
TRBJ2-1	TRBD1	TRBV12-3/TRBV12-4	many	CATTGAYNEQFF	TGTGCCACTACAGGGGCCTACAATGAGCAGTTCTTC
TRBJ2-7	TRBD2	TRBV30	few	CAWSVDGGTTYEQYF	TGTGCCTGGAGTGTAGATGGCGGGACTACCTACGAGCAGTACTTC
TRBJ2-3	.	TRBV15	.	CATSRYYTDTQYF	TGTGCCACCAGCAGATATTACACAGATACGCAGTATTTT
TRBJ2-1	.	TRBV6-2/TRBV6-3	.	CASSPGNNDEQFF	TGTGCCAGCAGTCCCGGGAATAACGATGAGCAGTTCTTC
TRBJ1-4	TRBD1	TRBV25-1	.	CASSGGQTFNEKLFF	TGTGCCAGCAGTGGGGGACAGACCTTTAATGAAAAACTGTTTTTT
TRBJ2-7	.	TRBV28	many	CASSSITTRYEQYF	TGTGCCAGCAGTTCAATAACCACGCGCTACGAGCAGTACTTC
TRBJ1-1	.	TRBV29-1	.	CSTTGAAEAFF	TGCAGCACCACTGGGGCTGCTGAAGCTTTCTTT
TRBJ2-1	.	TRBV28	.	CASSLEGLKEKQFF	TGTGCCAGCAGTTTAGAGGGACTCAAGGAGAAGCAGTTCTTC
TRBJ1-6	.	TRBV7-3	many	CASSARRAGNNSPLHF	TGTGCCAGCAGCGCCCGACGGGCAGGGAACAATTCACCCCTCCACTTT
TRBJ2-7	TRBD2	TRBV5-4	.	CASSRGTSGSYYEQYF	TGTGCCAGCAGCAGAGGGACTAGCGGGTCGTACTACGAGCAGTACTTC
TRBJ2-7	TRBD2	TRBV6-1	many	CASSDTATTSGRRDEQYF	TGTGCCAGCAGTGATACCGCTACTACTAGCGGGAGAAGGGACGAGCAGTACTTC
TRBJ2-4	.	TRBV28	few	CASGSRQVLAKNIQYF	TGTGCCAGCGGATCACGACAGGTCCTAGCCAAAAACATTCAGTACTTC
TRBJ2-2	.	TRBV2	many	CASSRQGGTNTGELFF	TGTGCCAGCAGCCGCCAGGGGGGAACGAACACCGGGGAGCTGTTTTTT
TRBJ1-5	TRBD1	TRBV18	.	CASSPSNRGGSNQPQHF	TGTGCCAGCTCACCATCCAACAGGGGTGGTAGCAATCAGCCCCAGCATTTT